This entry describes one T cell receptor (beta chain). Its antigen is as yet unknown. Method: immunoSEQ multiplex PCR; TCRdb's copy keeps in-frame clones and lacks some. The profile shows about 74,000 clones, approximately 84% of them singletons. Germline V CDR1 and CDR2: LGHNT, FRNRAP. Trimming at V came to 5 bases and at J to 6 bases, leaving 8 bases not matched to a gene. The length of the CDR3 is 16 residues. The data belong to a study of T cells in localized non-small cell lung cancer. General observations from the study: Uninvolved adjacent lung had the highest recorded T cell clonality, with tumor below it. Longer overall survival was associated with a higher density of T cells in the blood. Heterogeneity stays possible, as sequencing covered only one tumor region. For the top 100 tumor clones, a median about 50 also appeared in adjacent lung.

The source was peripheral blood, collected before any cancer treatment. The sequence derives from a female donor of 60 years or more with stage I lung adenocarcinoma. The chain couples TRBV12-5 to TRBJ1-5; 12 bases fit TRBD1. Here the CDR3 reads CASGAPGTGGVQPQHF. Written as DNA, the CDR3 is TGTGCTAGTGGTGCGCCCGGGACAGGGGGCGTTCAGCCCCAGCATTTT.